Presented here are 4 T cell receptor beta chains from one specimen sequenced in a study of cytomegalovirus exposure and HLA in healthy donors. PCR employed 60 Vbeta and 13 Jbeta primers. The repertoire was sequenced with immunoSEQ multiplex PCR; TCRdb's copy has only in-frame clones and lacks some. The sample records 75,000 to 100,000 clones, 76% being singletons. The sequencing input was PBMCs. Receptors originate from a woman aged 60-75 years in good health and CMV-seropositive.

The sample holds one count of this clone. The chain joins TRBV6-5 to TRBJ2-7, with 7 nucleotides matching TRBD2. The CDR3 is made up of 14 amino acids. Germline V gene lookup returns CDR1 MNHEY and CDR2 SVGAGI. V lost 0 bases, J lost 4 bases, and 3 bases stayed unmatched. Written as DNA, the CDR3 is TGTGCCAGCAGTTACTCCGGGACTAAATACGAGCAGTACTTC. As protein: CASSYSGTKYEQYF.

J is TRBJ1-2 and V is TRBV23-1, with D possibly being TRBD1 (6 bases). TRBV23-1 is annotated as an ORF whose role is uncertain. CDR3 length equals 14 residues. Trimming cost V 6 bases and J 8 bases, with 19 bases left between them. CDR3 DNA: TGCGCCAGCAGACCATGGACGGGACAAGCGGGCTACACCTTC. Protein product: CASRPWTGQAGYTF.

The chain is built from TRBV11-2 and TRBJ1-5, with TRBD1 as a possible D gene (5 bases). CDR1 and CDR2 (germline): SGHAT, FQNNGV. V was pared by 5 bases and J by 4 bases, with 18 bases between. The CDR3 runs 16 residues. As DNA, the CDR3 is TGTGCCAGCAGCCGAGGGGAGGGAGTACGAAATCAGCCCCAGCATTTT. Translated: CASSRGEGVRNQPQHF.

The chain is built from TRBV6-6 and TRBJ1-1, with TRBD1 identical over 11 bases. The CDR3 has 16 amino acids. The germline gives CDR1 MNHNY, CDR2 SVGAGI (reference sequence). V gave up 6 bases and J gave up 5 bases; unmatched junction bases: 11. The CDR3 DNA sequence: TGTGCCAGCAGCTCCGGGACAGGGGGATCAGGGACTGAAGCTTTCTTT. This encodes CASSSGTGGSGTEAFF.